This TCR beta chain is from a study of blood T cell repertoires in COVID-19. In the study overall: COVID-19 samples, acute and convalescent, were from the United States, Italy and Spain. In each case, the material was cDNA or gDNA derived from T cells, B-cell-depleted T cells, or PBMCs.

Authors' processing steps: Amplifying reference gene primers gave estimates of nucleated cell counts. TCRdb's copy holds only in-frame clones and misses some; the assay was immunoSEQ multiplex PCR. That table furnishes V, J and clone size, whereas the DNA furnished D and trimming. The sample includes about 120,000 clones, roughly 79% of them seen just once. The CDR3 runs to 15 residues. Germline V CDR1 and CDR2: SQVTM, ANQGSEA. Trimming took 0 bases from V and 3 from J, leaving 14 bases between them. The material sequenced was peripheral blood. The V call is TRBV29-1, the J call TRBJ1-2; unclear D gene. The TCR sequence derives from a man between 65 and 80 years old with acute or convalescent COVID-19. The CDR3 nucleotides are TGCAGCGTTGAAGAGAGAAGAGAAGGAGACTATGGCTACACCTTC. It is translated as CSVEERREGDYGYTF.